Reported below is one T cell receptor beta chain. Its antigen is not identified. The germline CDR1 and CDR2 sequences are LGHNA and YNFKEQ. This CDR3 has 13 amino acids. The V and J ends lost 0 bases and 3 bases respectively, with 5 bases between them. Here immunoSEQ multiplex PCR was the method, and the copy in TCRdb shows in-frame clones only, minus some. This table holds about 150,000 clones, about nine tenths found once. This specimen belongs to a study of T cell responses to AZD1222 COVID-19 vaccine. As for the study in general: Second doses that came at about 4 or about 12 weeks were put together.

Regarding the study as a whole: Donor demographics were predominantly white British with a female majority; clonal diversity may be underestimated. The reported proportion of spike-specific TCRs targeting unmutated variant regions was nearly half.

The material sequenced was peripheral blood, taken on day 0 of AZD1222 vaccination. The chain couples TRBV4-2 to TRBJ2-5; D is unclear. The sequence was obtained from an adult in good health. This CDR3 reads CASSQEAEETQYF. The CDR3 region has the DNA TGTGCCAGCAGCCAAGAAGCAGAAGAGACCCAGTACTTC.